This T cell receptor (beta chain) stems from a study of cytomegalovirus exposure and HLA in healthy donors. TCRdb's copy holds only in-frame clones and misses some; the assay was immunoSEQ multiplex PCR. The sample includes about 130,000 clones, over 80% of them seen just once. J gave up 4 bases and V 4 bases, and 3 bases lay outside the gene matches. Germline CDR1 SGHVS, CDR2 FQNEAQ. This CDR3 is 13 amino acids long. The genes are TRBV7-8 and TRBJ2-7; 8 bases match TRBD2. Sequences were obtained from PBMCs. The source of this sequence is a woman in her 30s in good health and CMV-seropositive. The CDR3 region has the DNA TGTGCCAGCAGCTGGTTAGCGGGGTACGAGCAGTACTTC. Protein: CASSWLAGYEQYF.